Included here is one T cell receptor beta chain sequence, with context. Trimming took 5 bases from V and 4 from J; bases not matched to a gene: 6. Germline CDR1 is MNHNY and CDR2 is SVGAGI (reference sequence). The CDR3 has 14 residues. The data derive from a study of blood T cell repertoires in COVID-19. Study-wide background: The samples span acute and convalescent COVID-19 from the United States, Italy and Spain.

Methods used by the authors: Amplification with reference gene primers provided the estimates of nucleated cell counts. Generated by immunoSEQ multiplex PCR, the TCRdb table keeps only in-frame clones and is missing some. The V and J calls and clone size were taken over from that table, and D and trimming were inferred from the DNA. The data contain fewer than 90,000 clones, just under 90% of them singletons. Sequenced input: peripheral blood. The TCR was taken from a woman of 80 years or more with active COVID-19. J is TRBJ2-3 and V is TRBV6-6; 7 bases align to TRBD1. CDR3 loop: CASSPRQGADTQYF. CDR3 sequence (DNA): TGTGCCAGCAGTCCCAGACAGGGCGCAGATACGCAGTATTTT.